Listed below are T cell receptor beta chains from one sample, sequenced in a study of blood T cell repertoires in COVID-19. Clones were sequenced by immunoSEQ multiplex PCR, and TCRdb holds only the in-frame ones, with some missing. Of 130,000 to 150,000 clones listed, just under 90% are singletons. Sequenced input: peripheral blood. The receptors stem from a woman in her forties or fifties with active or convalescent COVID-19. CDR3s include the opening cysteine and the closing phenylalanine or tryptophan. The D gene is left open where the match is weak. Rows may omit the clone size; those that give it use once, few, many or a size class.

d_call: .
v_call: TRBV5-4
clone_size: .
j_call: TRBJ2-5
cdr3_aa: CASSLGRGGPETQYF
cdr3_nt: TGTGCCAGCAGCTTGGGTAGGGGGGGCCCGGAGACCCAGTACTTC

d_call: TRBD1
v_call: TRBV5-1
clone_size: once
j_call: TRBJ2-3
cdr3_aa: CASSRDRVGDTQYF
cdr3_nt: TGCGCCAGCAGCCGGGACAGGGTCGGAGATACGCAGTATTTT

d_call: TRBD1
v_call: TRBV7-6
clone_size: .
j_call: TRBJ2-5
cdr3_aa: CASSLGTGWKETQYF
cdr3_nt: TGTGCCAGCAGCTTAGGGACAGGGTGGAAAGAGACCCAGTACTTC

d_call: TRBD1
v_call: TRBV7-9
clone_size: .
j_call: TRBJ1-5
cdr3_aa: CASSLAGTEHQPQHF
cdr3_nt: TGTGCCAGCAGCTTAGCCGGGACAGAGCATCAGCCCCAGCATTTT

d_call: .
v_call: TRBV9
clone_size: .
j_call: TRBJ2-3
cdr3_aa: CASSAGDRGSDTQYF
cdr3_nt: TGTGCCAGCAGCGCCGGGGATAGGGGGTCAGATACGCAGTATTTT

d_call: TRBD1
v_call: TRBV24-1
clone_size: .
j_call: TRBJ1-5
cdr3_aa: CATQGAKNNQPQHF
cdr3_nt: TGTGCCACCCAGGGGGCGAAAAACAATCAGCCCCAGCATTTT

d_call: .
v_call: TRBV20-1
clone_size: .
j_call: TRBJ1-1
cdr3_aa: CSASAPGGTEAFF
cdr3_nt: TGCAGTGCTAGTGCCCCGGGGGGCACTGAAGCTTTCTTT

d_call: .
v_call: TRBV20-1
clone_size: .
j_call: TRBJ1-4
cdr3_aa: CSASPGSGVGEKLFF
cdr3_nt: TGCAGTGCTAGTCCCGGGTCAGGGGTGGGAGAAAAACTGTTTTTT

d_call: TRBD2
v_call: TRBV2
clone_size: .
j_call: TRBJ2-1
cdr3_aa: CASSREGWGNEQFF
cdr3_nt: TGTGCCAGCAGCCGGGAGGGCTGGGGGAATGAGCAGTTCTTC

d_call: TRBD1
v_call: TRBV5-1
clone_size: .
j_call: TRBJ2-3
cdr3_aa: CASSPTTDRATQYF
cdr3_nt: TGCGCCAGCAGCCCTACAACAGACAGGGCTACGCAGTATTTT

d_call: .
v_call: TRBV27
clone_size: .
j_call: TRBJ1-5
cdr3_aa: CASTEGRNQPQHF
cdr3_nt: TGTGCCAGCACCGAGGGCAGAAATCAGCCCCAGCATTTT

d_call: .
v_call: TRBV7-8
clone_size: .
j_call: TRBJ1-5
cdr3_aa: CASSLRENQPQHF
cdr3_nt: TGTGCCAGCAGCTTACGGGAGAATCAGCCCCAGCATTTT

d_call: TRBD1
v_call: TRBV27
clone_size: .
j_call: TRBJ2-7
cdr3_aa: CASSPSSGDRVGYEQYF
cdr3_nt: TGTGCCAGCAGTCCCTCATCTGGGGACAGGGTAGGCTACGAGCAGTACTTC

d_call: .
v_call: TRBV5-4
clone_size: .
j_call: TRBJ2-7
cdr3_aa: CASSLTRSSYEQYF
cdr3_nt: TGTGCCAGCAGCTTGACGAGGAGCTCCTACGAGCAGTACTTC

d_call: .
v_call: TRBV27
clone_size: .
j_call: TRBJ2-2
cdr3_aa: CASSRVGVTGELFF
cdr3_nt: TGTGCCAGCTCACGGGTAGGGGTAACCGGGGAGCTGTTTTTT

d_call: TRBD2
v_call: TRBV6-2/TRBV6-3
clone_size: .
j_call: TRBJ2-5
cdr3_aa: CASSYVGGETQYF
cdr3_nt: TGTGCCAGCAGTTATGTGGGGGGGGAGACCCAGTACTTC

d_call: .
v_call: TRBV19
clone_size: .
j_call: TRBJ1-1
cdr3_aa: CASSIDPQGYTEAFF
cdr3_nt: TGTGCCAGTAGTATAGATCCCCAGGGATACACTGAAGCTTTCTTT

d_call: .
v_call: TRBV5-4
clone_size: .
j_call: TRBJ2-5
cdr3_aa: CASSLAPGRETQYF
cdr3_nt: TGTGCCAGCAGCTTGGCCCCGGGTCGAGAGACCCAGTACTTC

d_call: .
v_call: TRBV2
clone_size: .
j_call: TRBJ1-1
cdr3_aa: CASSYFQGGTEAFF
cdr3_nt: TGTGCCAGCAGTTATTTTCAAGGCGGCACTGAAGCTTTCTTT

d_call: .
v_call: TRBV4-1
clone_size: .
j_call: TRBJ1-5
cdr3_aa: CASSQELTRGGGQPQHF
cdr3_nt: TGCGCCAGCAGCCAAGAGTTGACCAGGGGAGGGGGTCAGCCCCAGCATTTT

d_call: .
v_call: TRBV5-5
clone_size: .
j_call: TRBJ1-4
cdr3_aa: CASSPAVLEKLFF
cdr3_nt: TGTGCCAGCAGCCCTGCCGTACTTGAAAAACTGTTTTTT

d_call: .
v_call: TRBV15
clone_size: .
j_call: TRBJ1-1
cdr3_aa: CATSRADIMGTEAFF
cdr3_nt: TGTGCCACCAGCAGAGCCGACATTATGGGCACTGAAGCTTTCTTT

d_call: TRBD2
v_call: TRBV6-4
clone_size: .
j_call: TRBJ2-7
cdr3_aa: CASSLSPGLGYEQYF
cdr3_nt: TGTGCCAGCAGCTTAAGCCCGGGACTAGGATACGAGCAGTACTTC

d_call: .
v_call: TRBV9
clone_size: .
j_call: TRBJ1-2
cdr3_aa: CASSVAMGGNSHGYTF
cdr3_nt: TGTGCCAGCAGCGTAGCCATGGGGGGGAATAGTCATGGCTACACCTTC

d_call: .
v_call: TRBV5-8
clone_size: .
j_call: TRBJ1-5
cdr3_aa: CASSLYGPQHF
cdr3_nt: TGTGCCAGCAGCTTGTACGGGCCCCAGCATTTT

d_call: .
v_call: TRBV18
clone_size: .
j_call: TRBJ2-5
cdr3_aa: CASSPGTGLETQYF
cdr3_nt: TGTGCCAGCTCACCCGGGACTGGCTTGGAGACCCAGTACTTC

d_call: .
v_call: TRBV15
clone_size: few
j_call: TRBJ1-1
cdr3_aa: CATSRDEGPTEAFF
cdr3_nt: TGTGCCACCAGCAGAGACGAGGGTCCGACTGAAGCTTTCTTT

d_call: TRBD2
v_call: TRBV29-1
clone_size: .
j_call: TRBJ2-3
cdr3_aa: CSVEGPGGPGDTQYF
cdr3_nt: TGCAGCGTTGAAGGCCCGGGAGGGCCAGGGGATACGCAGTATTTT

d_call: .
v_call: TRBV5-1
clone_size: .
j_call: TRBJ1-1
cdr3_aa: CASSLTSGDTEAFF
cdr3_nt: TGCGCCAGCAGCTTAACATCAGGGGACACTGAAGCTTTCTTT

d_call: TRBD1
v_call: TRBV7-3
clone_size: .
j_call: TRBJ1-1
cdr3_aa: CASSLTGGGTDTEAFF
cdr3_nt: TGTGCCAGCAGCTTAACAGGGGGCGGTACGGACACTGAAGCTTTCTTT

d_call: TRBD1
v_call: TRBV6-4
clone_size: .
j_call: TRBJ1-5
cdr3_aa: CASRITGESNQPQHF
cdr3_nt: TGTGCCAGCAGAATAACAGGGGAAAGCAATCAGCCCCAGCATTTT

d_call: TRBD1
v_call: TRBV28
clone_size: .
j_call: TRBJ1-1
cdr3_aa: CASSSIFVQGGTEAFF
cdr3_nt: TGTGCCAGCAGTTCTATCTTCGTACAGGGGGGCACTGAAGCTTTCTTT

d_call: TRBD1
v_call: TRBV5-1
clone_size: .
j_call: TRBJ1-4
cdr3_aa: CASSLEQGKAALRVF
cdr3_nt: TGCGCCAGCAGCTTGGAACAGGGGAAAGCGGCACTCAGGGTTTTT

d_call: TRBD2
v_call: TRBV19
clone_size: once
j_call: TRBJ2-1
cdr3_aa: CASSIGGRANNEQFF
cdr3_nt: TGTGCCAGTAGTATAGGCGGGAGGGCAAACAATGAGCAGTTCTTC

d_call: TRBD1
v_call: TRBV12-5
clone_size: .
j_call: TRBJ2-7
cdr3_aa: CASGRGQGAYEQYF
cdr3_nt: TGTGCTAGTGGACGGGGACAGGGAGCCTACGAGCAGTACTTC

d_call: .
v_call: TRBV9
clone_size: .
j_call: TRBJ1-4
cdr3_aa: CASSVTEGRGEKLFF
cdr3_nt: TGTGCCAGCAGCGTAACTGAGGGCAGAGGTGAAAAACTGTTTTTT

d_call: TRBD2
v_call: TRBV27
clone_size: few
j_call: TRBJ2-7
cdr3_aa: CASSARTGRAGGPSYEQYF
cdr3_nt: TGTGCCAGCAGTGCCCGGACAGGGAGAGCGGGAGGGCCCTCCTACGAGCAGTACTTC

d_call: TRBD1
v_call: TRBV7-3
clone_size: .
j_call: TRBJ1-6
cdr3_aa: CASSLIAGGNSPLHF
cdr3_nt: TGTGCCAGCAGCTTAATTGCAGGGGGAAATTCACCCCTCCACTTT

d_call: TRBD1
v_call: TRBV29-1
clone_size: .
j_call: TRBJ1-1
cdr3_aa: CSAGTVLNTEAFF
cdr3_nt: TGCAGCGCCGGGACAGTCTTGAACACTGAAGCTTTCTTT

d_call: .
v_call: TRBV27
clone_size: .
j_call: TRBJ1-1
cdr3_aa: CASTKQTGNTEAFF
cdr3_nt: TGTGCCAGCACCAAACAGACAGGGAACACTGAAGCTTTCTTT

d_call: .
v_call: TRBV6-5
clone_size: .
j_call: TRBJ1-3
cdr3_aa: CASRAGRRAGNTIYF
cdr3_nt: TGTGCCAGCAGGGCAGGGCGAAGAGCTGGAAACACCATATATTTT

d_call: .
v_call: TRBV7-9
clone_size: .
j_call: TRBJ1-1
cdr3_aa: CASSLATGMNTEAFF
cdr3_nt: TGTGCCAGCAGCTTAGCGACAGGAATGAACACTGAAGCTTTCTTT

d_call: .
v_call: TRBV4-2
clone_size: .
j_call: TRBJ1-4
cdr3_aa: CASSPRTMGAINEKLFF
cdr3_nt: TGTGCCAGCAGCCCCCGGACAATGGGGGCAATTAATGAAAAACTGTTTTTT

d_call: .
v_call: TRBV7-2
clone_size: once
j_call: TRBJ1-4
cdr3_aa: CASSLGVNEKLFF
cdr3_nt: TGTGCCAGCAGCTTAGGAGTTAATGAAAAACTGTTTTTT

d_call: .
v_call: TRBV28
clone_size: .
j_call: TRBJ1-1
cdr3_aa: CASSPGRGTEAFF
cdr3_nt: TGTGCCAGCAGTCCTGGACGGGGCACTGAAGCTTTCTTT

d_call: TRBD2
v_call: TRBV19
clone_size: few
j_call: TRBJ2-7
cdr3_aa: CASSIVAGVPEQYF
cdr3_nt: TGTGCCAGTAGTATAGTAGCGGGCGTCCCCGAGCAGTACTTC

d_call: .
v_call: TRBV28
clone_size: once
j_call: TRBJ1-2
cdr3_aa: CASRGQGDYGYTF
cdr3_nt: TGTGCCAGCAGGGGTCAAGGGGACTATGGCTACACCTTC

d_call: .
v_call: TRBV5-1
clone_size: once
j_call: TRBJ2-3
cdr3_aa: CASSAGQFTDTQYF
cdr3_nt: TGCGCCAGCAGCGCTGGACAGTTCACAGATACGCAGTATTTT

d_call: TRBD1
v_call: TRBV12-3/TRBV12-4
clone_size: .
j_call: TRBJ1-1
cdr3_aa: CASSLDRAFEAFF
cdr3_nt: TGTGCCAGCAGTTTGGACAGGGCGTTTGAAGCTTTCTTT

d_call: .
v_call: TRBV28
clone_size: .
j_call: TRBJ1-2
cdr3_aa: CASSYRGYTF
cdr3_nt: TGTGCCAGCAGTTATAGAGGCTACACCTTC

d_call: .
v_call: TRBV24-1
clone_size: .
j_call: TRBJ1-5
cdr3_aa: CATSDHRVNQPQHF
cdr3_nt: TGTGCCACCAGTGACCACAGGGTCAATCAGCCCCAGCATTTT